This entry lists 9 T cell receptor beta chains sequenced from one sample in a study of T-cell memory formation after mild COVID-19. TCRdb recomputed calls from the 5' RACE reads with MiXCR, one row per CDR3 protein. The repertoire consists of 300,000 to 350,000 distinct CDR3 sequences, with roughly a fifth occurring once and the leading ten covering about 21%. The sample was PBMCs or a T cell subset sorted from them (not recorded which). The receptors shown here come from a young man who had mild COVID-19 (a few samples of this study predate the infection). Cell type and time point are not known.

This clonotype occurred a few times. This rearrangement joins TRBV7-9 to TRBJ2-1; D gene uncertain. This CDR3 spans 13 amino acids. CDR1 and CDR2 from the germline V gene are SEHNR and FQNEAQ (reference sequence). The ends were cut back, 3 bases at V and 9 bases at J, with 12 bases in the middle. The chain's CDR3 is CASSLERVSEQFF. The DNA of the CDR3 is TGTGCCAGCAGCTTGGAAAGGGTGAGTGAGCAGTTCTTC.

The sample holds a few counts of this clonotype. The V call is TRBV6-2 or TRBV6-3, the J call TRBJ2-5; TRBD1 agrees at 7 bases. The germline CDR1 and CDR2 sequences are MNHEY and SVGEGT. V lost 6 bases, J lost 3 bases, and 10 bases stayed unmatched. The CDR3 totals 15 residues. CDR3 in amino acids: CASSSAGQAEETQYF. In DNA, the CDR3 is TGTGCCAGCAGCTCCGCCGGACAGGCAGAAGAGACCCAGTACTTC.

In this sample, this clonotype turned up a few times. V usage is TRBV6-2 or TRBV6-3 and J usage is TRBJ2-1; 7 bases line up with TRBD1. CDR1 is MNHEY, CDR2 SVGEGT, per germline. The CDR3 has 17 residues. V dropped 2 bases and J dropped 2; count of bases not matched to a gene: 9. CDR3 coding DNA: TGTGCCAGCAGTTACATCCCAGACAGGGTACCCTACAATGAGCAGTTCTTC. This gives the protein CASSYIPDRVPYNEQFF.

V and J are TRBV9 and TRBJ2-3; D is uncertain. The CDR3 loop spans 14 amino acids. Germline V CDR1 and CDR2: SGDLS, YYNGEE. Trimming shortened V by 0 bases and J by 3 bases, and 8 bases separated the two germline ends. The CDR3 nucleotides are TGTGCCAGCAGCGTAGTGCCAGCGACAGATACGCAGTATTTT. Protein sequence: CASSVVPATDTQYF.

In its sample, this clonotype was seen a few times. The chain couples TRBV28 to TRBJ2-7; TRBD2 matches at 8 bases. The V segment lost 6 bases and the J segment 3 bases; nucleotides outside the gene matches: 10. Germline V gene data show CDR1 as MDHEN and CDR2 as SYDVKM. The CDR3 runs to 15 residues. CDR3 DNA sequence: TGTGCCAGCAGCCCATCAGGTAGCGGGAACTACGAGCAGTACGTC. As protein: CASSPSGSGNYEQYV.

The chain joins TRBV5-1 to TRBJ1-5, with 9 bases that match TRBD1. The length of the CDR3 is 14 residues. J lost 7 bases, V lost 4 bases, and 6 bases had no gene match. Germline assignment: CDR1 SGHRS and CDR2 YFSETQ. The DNA for the CDR3 is TGCGCCAGCAGCCCACGGACAGGGGAACAGCCCCAGCATTTT. It encodes CASSPRTGEQPQHF.

The rearrangement joins TRBV27 to TRBJ1-2; the match to TRBD1 covers 11 bases. Germline-derived CDR1 and CDR2 are MNHEY and SMNVEV (reference sequence). The CDR3 loop spans 17 amino acids. V dropped 5 bases and J dropped 5; count of bases not matched to a gene: 13. The chain's CDR3 is CASSPIGTGGAGYGYTF. CDR3 nucleotide sequence: TGTGCCAGCAGTCCGATCGGGACAGGGGGGGCTGGATATGGCTACACCTTC.

This clonotype has at least ten counts. The rearrangement uses TRBV4-3 and TRBJ1-2; no clear D gene. The CDR3 has 14 residues. Germline loops: CDR1 LGHNA, CDR2 YSLEER. V lost 4 bases and J lost 8, with 17 bases in between. CDR3 nucleotides: TGCGCCAGCAGCCTGCGCTCGGGGAGCTCGGGCTACACCTTC. It is translated as CASSLRSGSSGYTF.

The V call is TRBV6-1, the J call TRBJ2-3; TRBD1 matches at 7 bases. Germline-derived CDR1 and CDR2 are MNHNS and SASEGT. The V gene end was trimmed by 3 bases and the J gene end by 5 bases; junction bases not matched to a gene: 5. The CDR3 consists of 14 residues. The CDR3 loop is CASSDDRVLDTQYF. Written as DNA, the CDR3 is TGTGCCAGCAGTGACGACAGGGTATTAGATACGCAGTATTTT.